The following is a T cell receptor beta chain sequence with its context. These data originate in a study of Graves' ophthalmopathy and Graves' hyperthyroidism. The germline V gene has CDR1 SGHTA and CDR2 FQGNSA. This CDR3 has 14 residues. Trimming pared 5 bases from V and 4 bases from J, leaving 14 bases between. Amplified TCR beta CDR3 regions were obtained using RNA transcripts as template. RT-PCR was first run with HTBI primers, then multiplex PCR in a second round. TCRdb redid the calling of the multiplex PCR reads with MiXCR, one entry per CDR3 protein. The sample has 1 million to 1.3 million distinct CDR3 sequences, 36% seen once.

The receptor was derived from an adult man with Graves' hyperthyroidism. This chain uses TRBV7-2 with TRBJ1-2; tentative D call: TRBD1 (5 bases). The sample consisted of peripheral blood or thyroid tissue (not recorded which). CDR3 nucleotides: TGTGCCAGCAGCAAAGCGGGACGGACCTATGGCTACACCTTC. Translation: CASSKAGRTYGYTF.